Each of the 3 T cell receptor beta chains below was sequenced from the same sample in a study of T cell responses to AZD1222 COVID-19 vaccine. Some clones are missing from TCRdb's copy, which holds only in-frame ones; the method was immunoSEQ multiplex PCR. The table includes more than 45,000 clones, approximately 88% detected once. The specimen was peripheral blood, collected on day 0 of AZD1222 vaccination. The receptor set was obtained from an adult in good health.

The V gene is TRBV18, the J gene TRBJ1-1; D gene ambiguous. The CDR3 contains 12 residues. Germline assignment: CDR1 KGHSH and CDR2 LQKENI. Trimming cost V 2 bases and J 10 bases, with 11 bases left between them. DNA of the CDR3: TGTGCCAGCTCACCATACCCGGGAGGAGCTTTCTTT. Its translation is CASSPYPGGAFF.

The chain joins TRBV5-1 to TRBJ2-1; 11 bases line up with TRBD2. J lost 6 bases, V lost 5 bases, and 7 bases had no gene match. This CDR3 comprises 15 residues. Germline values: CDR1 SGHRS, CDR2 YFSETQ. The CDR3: CASRTIAGGFNEQFF. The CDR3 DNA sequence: TGCGCCAGCAGGACCATAGCGGGGGGGTTCAATGAGCAGTTCTTC.

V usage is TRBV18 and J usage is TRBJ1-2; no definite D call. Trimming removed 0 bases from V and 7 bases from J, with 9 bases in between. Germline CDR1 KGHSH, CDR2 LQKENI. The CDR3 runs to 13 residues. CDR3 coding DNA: TGTGCCAGCTCACCACCGATTCAGTCTGGCTACACCTTC. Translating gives CASSPPIQSGYTF.